Given below is one T cell receptor beta chain in context. What it binds is not known. The sample is drawn from a study of glioma-infiltrating T cells after dendritic cell vaccination. In the study overall: The vaccine used monocyte-derived dendritic cells pulsed overnight with autologous tumor lysate. Study-wide findings and caveats: Complete blood and tumor specimen sets were limited to few patients.

Amplification used 60 V beta primers and 13 J beta primers. Generated by immunoSEQ multiplex PCR, the TCRdb table keeps only in-frame clones and is missing some. In the table there are roughly 23,000 clones, approximately 79% of which are singletons. The sample consisted of blood, taken before dendritic cell vaccination. The receptor was derived from a human donor with glioblastoma.

The CDR3 sequence: CASSLARIPGQGTDTQYF. DNA of the CDR3: TGCGCCAGCAGCTTGGCCCGGATCCCGGGACAGGGCACAGATACGCAGTATTTT. This chain joins TRBV5-1 and TRBJ2-3; 8 bases match TRBD1. CDR3 size: 18 residues. Germline V gene lookup returns CDR1 SGHRS and CDR2 YFSETQ. V shed 0 bases and J 1 base; nucleotides not matched to a gene: 10.